Following are 5 T cell receptor beta chains from one sample sequenced in a study of OX40 agonist ivuxolimab in advanced cancers. Libraries were made using the immunoSEQ multiplex PCR assay. This is the immuneACCESS table as TCRdb keeps it, with only in-frame sequences that have V and J called. A part of the clones is gone; compared with another copy, unresolved V genes explain less than half, and the rest is unexplained. For this sample there are around 68,000 clones; around nine tenths appear just once. The ten largest make up roughly 2% of the sample. The sequencing here drew on CD4+ or CD8+ T cells sorted from blood, taken in a trial of the OX40 agonist ivuxolimab. These receptors were obtained from an adult with an advanced solid tumor such as melanoma, head and neck, liver or kidney cancer.

The rearrangement uses TRBV9 and TRBJ2-3; 11 bases are shared with TRBD2. Trimming cost V 0 bases and J 3 bases; bases outside gene matches: 6. The germline V gene has CDR1 SGDLS and CDR2 YYNGEE. CDR3 size: 17 residues. The CDR3 loop is CASSVGASGGTTDTQYF. CDR3 sequence (DNA): TGTGCCAGCAGCGTAGGGGCTAGCGGGGGGACGACAGATACGCAGTATTTT.

The rearrangement links TRBV14 to TRBJ2-2, with 12 bases lining up with TRBD2. Looked up from germline, CDR1 is SGHDN and CDR2 is FVKESK. There are 14 residues in the CDR3. J lost 7 bases, V lost 6 bases, and 3 bases had no gene match. Here the CDR3 DNA reads TGTGCCAGCAGTCCGACTAGCGGGGGCGGGGAGCTGTTTTTT. Amino acids: CASSPTSGGGELFF.

The chain couples TRBV19 to TRBJ1-5; 7 positions agree with TRBD1. The CDR3 is 16 residues long. V shed 5 bases and J 6 bases; nucleotides not matched to a gene: 13. Germline V CDR1 and CDR2: LNHDA, SQIVND (reference sequence). The CDR3 DNA sequence: TGTGCCAGTAGTCCATTGACAGGGATAACCGGTCAGCCCCAGCATTTT. This encodes CASSPLTGITGQPQHF.

V usage is TRBV9 and J usage is TRBJ2-5; D is perhaps TRBD1 (6 bases). CDR1 and CDR2 (germline): SGDLS, YYNGEE. The CDR3 length is 15 residues. V gave up 3 bases and J gave up 5 bases, with 17 bases separating them. For the CDR3, the DNA is TGTGCCAGCAGCGCGGTCGGGACACCGGAGGAGACCCAGTACTTC. It codes for CASSAVGTPEETQYF.

The chain uses TRBV5-5 and TRBJ2-7; D is possibly TRBD2 (5 bases). The CDR3 runs to 16 residues. From germline, CDR1 is SGHKS and CDR2 YYEKEE (reference sequence). V was trimmed by 4 bases and J by 2 bases, leaving 19 bases between them. CDR3 sequence reads: CASSPLGTLGAYEQYF. CDR3 coding DNA: TGTGCCAGCAGCCCGCTTGGTACTCTCGGGGCCTACGAGCAGTACTTC. Full variable domain (remainder filled in from reference TRBV5-5 and TRBJ2-7): DAGVTQSPTHLIKTRGQQVTLRCSPISGHKSVSWYQQVLGQGPQFIFQYYEKEERGRGNFPDRFSARQFPNYSSELNVNALLLGDSALYLCASSPLGTLGAYEQYFGPGTRLTVT.